The 24 T cell receptor beta chains reported below all come from one sample, sequenced in a study of spatial heterogeneity in lung cancer. The study's findings and limits: Tracking of tumor mutation counts was seen in expanded intratumoral alpha and beta TCR counts.

These receptors' targets are unknown. In TCRdb, the 5' RACE reads were re-called with MiXCR into one record per CDR3 protein. The top ten hold under 30% of the sample, which has fewer than 7,000 distinct CDR3 sequences, about 8% seen once. Time point indicated: sample taken at primary tumor resection. Material: lung tumor tissue, obtained at surgery. The receptors were gathered from a female donor with early-stage non-small cell lung cancer.

This clonotype is labeled medium-sized. This beta chain appears as a stray read in a library generated for alpha chains; its size is not informative. The chain employs TRBV29-1 and TRBJ2-2; tentatively, D is TRBD2 (5 bases). The V gene's germline CDR1 is SQVTM and CDR2 ANQGSEA. V lost 7 bases and J 3 bases, leaving 18 bases between the germline ends. This CDR3 is 15 amino acids long. DNA for the CDR3: TGCAGCGCCCGCCGCCAAGGGAGAGACACCGGGGAGCTGTTTTTT. It encodes CSARRQGRDTGELFF.

In regard to this clonotype: In a library made to pick up alpha chains, this beta chain is a stray read with a size that means little. This chain uses TRBV4-2 with TRBJ2-1, with 11 positions matching TRBD2. J lost 3 bases, V lost 0 bases, and 10 bases had no gene match. Per germline, CDR1 LGHNA and CDR2 YNFKEQ. The CDR3 has 19 residues. CDR3 amino acids: CASSQELGTSGNLYNEQFF. Here the CDR3 DNA reads TGTGCCAGCAGCCAAGAACTTGGGACTAGCGGAAACCTCTACAATGAGCAGTTCTTC.

Ten or more counts support this clonotype. Since it is a stray read in a library aimed at alpha chains, this beta chain has a size that is not meaningful. The chain links TRBV19 to TRBJ1-5; D ambiguous. The CDR3 runs to 13 residues. The germline V gene has CDR1 LNHDA and CDR2 SQIVND (reference sequence). Trimming pared 10 bases from V and 5 bases from J, leaving 15 bases between. CDR3 coding DNA: TGTGCCACTTTAGAAGGAATAGATCAGCCCCAGCATTTT. Encoded protein: CATLEGIDQPQHF.

This clonotype was counted ten times or more. This beta chain is a stray sequence in a library constructed for alpha chains; its clone size is not meaningful. V and J are TRBV29-1 and TRBJ1-1; no clear D gene. Germline assignment: CDR1 SQVTM and CDR2 ANQGSEA. V lost 3 bases and J 5 bases, leaving 13 bases between the germline ends. The CDR3 runs to 13 residues. The CDR3 loop reads CSVEGWGGTEAFF. The CDR3 nucleotides read TGCAGCGTTGAGGGTTGGGGTGGAACTGAAGCTTTCTTT. The complete variable domain, with remaining parts taken from reference TRBV29-1 and TRBJ1-1, reads SAVISQKPSRDICQRGTSLTIQCQVDSQVTMMFWYRQQPGQSLTLIATANQGSEATYESGFVIDKFPISRPNLTFSTLTVSNMSPEDSSIYLCSVEGWGGTEAFFGQGTRLTVV.

This clonotype is medium-sized. This beta chain was picked up by a library intended for alpha chains and is off target, so its count carries little meaning. This chain uses TRBV25-1 with TRBJ1-4; no clear D. CDR1 is MGHDK, CDR2 SYGVNS, per germline. The CDR3 is 11 residues long. Trimming pared 6 bases from V and 8 bases from J, leaving 7 bases between. CDR3 loop: CASRTSEKLFF. The CDR3, as DNA: TGTGCCAGCAGGACAAGCGAAAAACTGTTTTTT.

By frequency in the sample, this clonotype is medium-sized. This beta chain came through as a stray read in a library set up for alpha chains, and its size says little. This chain links TRBV7-2 with TRBJ2-7; D is uncertain. Germline CDR1 SGHTA, CDR2 FQGNSA. The CDR3 is 13 amino acids. V dropped 5 bases and J dropped 3 bases, with 11 bases sitting between them. DNA of the CDR3: TGTGCCAGCAGCCGACTCGCTCACTACGAGCAGTACTTC. Translated, it gives CASSRLAHYEQYF.

Only a few counts were recorded for this clonotype. The library was designed around alpha chains, so this beta chain is a stray read whose abundance carries little weight. The V call is TRBV27, the J call TRBJ2-3; no clear D. Germline CDR1 MNHEY, CDR2 SMNVEV (reference sequence). This CDR3 comprises 15 residues. Trimming removed 6 bases at V and 2 bases at J, with 15 bases between. In nucleotides, the CDR3 is TGTGCCAGCAGCCCTGTGGTCGATGACACAGATACGCAGTATTTT. Its protein product is CASSPVVDDTDTQYF.

This clonotype showed up many times. Within a library made for alpha chains, this beta chain is off target, and its count is uninformative. The chain has TRBV4-3 and TRBJ1-1, with D hard to call. Germline assignment: CDR1 LGHNA and CDR2 YSLEER. CDR3 length equals 13 residues. V shed 4 bases and J shed 3 bases, with 9 bases lying between them. The CDR3 DNA reads TGCGCCAGCAGCCGCACAGAGGACACTGAAGCTTTCTTT. Translation: CASSRTEDTEAFF.

This clonotype has a count of ten or more. For a library built for alpha chains, this beta chain is a stray read; little rests on its size. The rearrangement uses TRBV28 and TRBJ1-1; tentatively, D is TRBD1 (6 bases). Trimming took 5 bases from V and 10 from J, leaving 20 bases between them. The CDR3 is 14 residues long. The germline V gene has CDR1 MDHEN and CDR2 SYDVKM. The CDR3 region has the DNA TGTGCCAGCAGTCCCCTTTTAGGGAGGGGGGCAGCTTTCTTT. Its protein is CASSPLLGRGAAFF.

Ten or more counts support this clonotype. The library was prepared for alpha chains; this beta chain is a stray read, so its frequency means little. The genes are TRBV7-9 and TRBJ1-2; 12 nucleotides agree with TRBD1. Looked up from germline, CDR1 is SEHNR and CDR2 is FQNEAQ (reference sequence). V was pared by 5 bases and J by 3 bases, with 10 bases of the junction left unmatched. The CDR3 sequence is 17 residues long. CDR3 bases: TGTGCCAGCAGCCCAGTGGGACAGGGGGCGCGAGACTATGGCTACACCTTC. Translated: CASSPVGQGARDYGYTF.

A few counts support this clonotype. The size of this beta chain means little, since it is a stray read in a library made for alpha chains. J is TRBJ2-7 and V is TRBV9, with a tentative D call TRBD1 (5 bases). V lost 4 bases to trimming and J lost 0 bases, with 17 bases between them. CDR1 is SGDLS, CDR2 YYNGEE, per germline. There are 16 residues in the CDR3. The CDR3 sequence: CASSLVPRQSSYEQYF. In DNA form, the CDR3 reads TGTGCCAGCAGCCTAGTACCCAGACAGAGCTCCTACGAGCAGTACTTC.

This clonotype has only a few counts. Because this beta chain is a stray read in a library intended to capture alpha chains, its abundance should not be given much weight. This sequence joins TRBV5-1 and TRBJ1-3; D gene uncertain. V dropped 1 base and J dropped 1 base, with 6 bases sitting between them. The CDR3 is made up of 14 amino acids. From germline, CDR1 is SGHRS and CDR2 YFSETQ. CDR3 DNA: TGCGCCAGCAGCTTGCCGGATTCTGGAAACACCATATATTTT. Residues: CASSLPDSGNTIYF. The full variable domain, with the rest looked up from reference TRBV5-1 and TRBJ1-3, is KAGVTQTPRYLIKTRGQQVTLSCSPISGHRSVSWYQQTPGQGLQFLFEYFSETQRNKGNFPGRFSGRQFSNSRSEMNVSTLELGDSALYLCASSLPDSGNTIYFGEGSWLTVV.

This clonotype was observed many times. This beta chain turned up in a library designed for alpha chains; as an off-target read, its abundance says little. The chain is built from TRBV20-1 and TRBJ2-1; unclear D gene. From germline, CDR1 is DFQATT and CDR2 SNEGSKA (reference sequence). The CDR3 runs to 16 residues. V lost 5 bases, J lost 1 base, and 18 bases lay in between. CDR3: CSAPIRNSVSYNEQFF. The DNA for the CDR3 is TGCAGTGCTCCTATTCGAAATAGTGTGTCCTACAATGAGCAGTTCTTC.

Regarding this clonotype: This beta chain turned up in a library designed for alpha chains; as an off-target read, its abundance says little. The chain joins TRBV5-1 to TRBJ1-1; D gene ambiguous. The V end lost 1 base, the J end lost 3 bases, and 4 bases lay between the germline ends. CDR3 length equals 12 residues. Germline V gives CDR1 SGHRS, CDR2 YFSETQ. This CDR3 is CASSLSDTEAFF. CDR3 in DNA: TGCGCCAGCAGCTTGAGTGACACTGAAGCTTTCTTT.

In its sample, this clonotype was seen many times. This beta chain is an off-target read within a library intended for alpha chains, so its frequency means little. The chain carries TRBV19 and TRBJ2-1, with D perhaps TRBD2 (6 bases). CDR3 length: 14 residues. CDR1 and CDR2 from the germline V gene are LNHDA and SQIVND (reference sequence). V lost 3 bases, J lost 7 bases, and 13 bases lay in between. This CDR3 is CASSIRGLQNEQFF. The DNA for the CDR3 is TGTGCCAGTAGTATTAGGGGACTGCAAAATGAGCAGTTCTTC.

This clonotype appeared many times. Found in a library prepared for alpha chains, this beta chain is an off-target read, and its abundance has little meaning. The V call is TRBV10-3, the J call TRBJ2-3; D may correspond to TRBD1 or TRBD2 (5 bases each). This CDR3 contains 16 residues. In germline, CDR1 is ENHRY, CDR2 SYGVKD. V was pared by 5 bases and J by 2 bases, with 17 bases between. The CDR3, as DNA: TGTGCCATCAGTTGGGACGGCGACCAACCCACAGATACGCAGTATTTT. Translation: CAISWDGDQPTDTQYF.

This clonotype was seen ten or more times. Within a library made for alpha chains, this beta chain is off target, and its count is uninformative. The chain carries TRBV12-3 or TRBV12-4 and TRBJ2-3, with a tentative D call TRBD2 (5 bases). Trimming cost V 5 bases and J 3 bases, with 9 bases left between them. The CDR3 has 13 amino acids. CDR3 in amino acids: CASSRTETDTQYF. CDR3 in DNA: TGTGCCAGCAGTAGGACTGAGACAGATACGCAGTATTTT.

At least ten counts were recorded for this clonotype. The library was designed around alpha chains, so this beta chain is a stray read whose abundance carries little weight. This chain connects TRBV20-1 to TRBJ1-2, with D perhaps TRBD1 (6 bases). The CDR3 totals 16 residues. The V end was cut by 0 bases, the J end by 0 bases, with 14 bases between. The germline V gene has CDR1 DFQATT and CDR2 SNEGSKA (reference sequence). The CDR3 is CSARDILGGSNYGYTF. CDR3 DNA: TGCAGTGCTAGAGATATCTTGGGGGGCTCTAACTATGGCTACACCTTC.

This clonotype was found many times. In a library made to pick up alpha chains, this beta chain is a stray read with a size that means little. The chain joins TRBV7-8 to TRBJ2-7; 9 bases agree with TRBD2. Unmatched junction bases numbered 9, after V lost 1 base and J lost 2 bases. CDR3 length: 17 residues. CDR1 and CDR2 from the germline V gene are SGHVS and FQNEAQ. DNA of the CDR3: TGTGCCAGCAGCTTAGGGGCGGGAGGGAACGCGGCCTACGAGCAGTACTTC. Translating gives CASSLGAGGNAAYEQYF.

By share of the sample, this clonotype is medium-sized. The size of this beta chain means little, since it is a stray read in a library made for alpha chains. This chain links TRBV24-1 with TRBJ1-2, with TRBD1 identical over 12 bases. V was pared by 4 bases and J by 4 bases, with 6 bases of the junction left unmatched. This CDR3 has 16 residues. CDR1 is KGHDR and CDR2 is SFDVKD in the germline V gene. For the CDR3, the DNA is TGTGCCACCAGTGAATCGGGACAGGGGGCAACCTATGGCTACACCTTC. This encodes CATSESGQGATYGYTF.

This clonotype was detected many times. With the library built for alpha chains, this beta chain is off target and its frequency is not meaningful. V gene TRBV20-1 combines with J gene TRBJ1-2; TRBD1 aligns across 10 bases. The J segment lost 8 bases and the V segment lost 5 bases, leaving 14 bases of the junction unmatched. The CDR3 has 15 amino acids. From germline, CDR1 is DFQATT and CDR2 SNEGSKA (reference sequence). The CDR3 sequence is CSAPAILGQGGGYTF. The CDR3 coding sequence is TGCAGTGCTCCCGCTATCCTTGGACAGGGGGGAGGCTACACCTTC.

This clonotype is judged medium-sized (0.01 to 0.1%). Little can be read into the size of this beta chain, an off-target read in a library designed for alpha chains. The chain carries TRBV3-1 and TRBJ2-5; D remains ambiguous. Trimming took 0 bases from V and 6 from J, leaving 5 bases between them. Germline assignment: CDR1 LGHDT and CDR2 YNNKEL (reference sequence). The CDR3 runs to 12 residues. The CDR3 bases are TGTGCCAGCAGCCAAGATTCGAAGACCCAGTACTTC. Translation gives CASSQDSKTQYF.

This clonotype was seen many times. As an off-target read in a library built for alpha chains, this beta chain has a frequency of little significance. The chain carries TRBV20-1 and TRBJ2-1; D is unresolved. CDR3 length equals 14 residues. Germline-derived CDR1 and CDR2 are DFQATT and SNEGSKA (reference sequence). V was cut by 6 bases and J by 0 bases, with 12 bases left in between. CDR3 coding DNA: TGCAGTGCCACCCTTCTAAACTCCTACAATGAGCAGTTCTTC. This translates into CSATLLNSYNEQFF.

In this sample, this clonotype is medium-sized. Within a library made for alpha chains, this beta chain is off target, and its count is uninformative. This sequence joins TRBV23-1 and TRBJ2-1; D is unresolved. TRBV23-1 falls under the ORF class, with uncertain function. The CDR3 loop spans 14 amino acids. Trimming took off 10 bases at V and 0 bases at J, with 13 bases between the two ends. The CDR3 nucleotides are TGCGCCACCCCCTGCATTTGCTCCTACAATGAGCAGTTCTTC. It yields the protein CATPCICSYNEQFF.